This T cell receptor beta chain derives from a study of blood T cell repertoires in COVID-19. For the study at large: Whether acute or convalescent, the COVID-19 samples came from the United States, Italy and Spain. Nucleic acid was either cDNA or gDNA, and it came from T cells, B-cell-depleted T cells, or PBMCs.

Authors' methods: Amplified reference gene primers provided the basis for estimating nucleated cell counts. Using immunoSEQ multiplex PCR, the repertoire was profiled, and TCRdb retains in-frame clones only, with some absent. D and trimming come from the DNA, and the V and J calls and clone size come from that table. This table has around 130,000 clones, 86% appearing once. Germline lookup yields CDR1 SGHTA and CDR2 FQGTGA. Trimming left V 5 bases short and J 6 bases short, with 10 bases between. The CDR3 sequence is 13 residues long. The V call is TRBV7-3, the J call TRBJ2-2, with D perhaps TRBD2 (5 bases). Source material: peripheral blood. This clonotype was sampled from a woman in her 50s who had recovered from COVID-19. The CDR3 reads CASSRGGAGELFF. Here the CDR3 DNA reads TGTGCCAGCAGCCGGGGTGGAGCCGGGGAGCTGTTTTTT.